The T cell receptor (beta chain) described here comes from a study of Tregs in tolerant kidney transplant recipients. At the level of the study: Mixed chimerism was transient after nonmyeloablative marrow transplants from related graft donors. Study results and caveats: Donor-specific Treg expansion exceeded global Treg expansion in tolerant patients, suggesting antigen drive. Biological reproducibility was not directly addressed in this study. For some patients, primers changed over time, blocking nucleotide-level comparison.

Recipient PBMCs carried a CFSE label and met irradiated graft donor PBMCs for less than 7 days before FACS sorting. Some clones are missing from TCRdb's copy, which holds only in-frame ones; the method was immunoSEQ multiplex PCR. Of about 15,000 clones in the sample, nearly 55% were seen once. The table lists this clone with a few counts. Its antigen is undetermined. Germline V lookup: CDR1 SNHLY, CDR2 FYNNEI. The CDR3 is 15 residues long. The V end lost 4 bases, the J end lost 4 bases, and 14 bases lay between the germline ends. The sequence was collected from a human patient who received a combined kidney and bone marrow transplant. Here the sequenced sample was CD4+ T cells from blood cultured with allogeneic cells, taken before the transplant. The gene calls are TRBV2 and TRBJ1-3; D possibly corresponds to TRBD1 (5 bases). The CDR3 is CASSARRARGNTIYF. CDR3 sequence (DNA): TGTGCCAGCAGTGCACGCAGGGCGAGGGGAAACACCATATATTTT.